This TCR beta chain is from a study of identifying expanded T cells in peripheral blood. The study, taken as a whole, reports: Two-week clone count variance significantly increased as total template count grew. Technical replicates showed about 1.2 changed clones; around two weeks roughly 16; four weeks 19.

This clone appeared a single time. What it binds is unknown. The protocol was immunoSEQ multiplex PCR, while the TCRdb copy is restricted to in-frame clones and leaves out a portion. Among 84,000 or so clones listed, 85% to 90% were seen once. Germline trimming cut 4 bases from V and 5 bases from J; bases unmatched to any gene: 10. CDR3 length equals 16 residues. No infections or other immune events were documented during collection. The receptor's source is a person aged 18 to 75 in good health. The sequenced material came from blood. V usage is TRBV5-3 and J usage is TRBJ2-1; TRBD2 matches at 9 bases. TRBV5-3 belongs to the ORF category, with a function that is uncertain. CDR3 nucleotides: TGTGCCAGAAGCCCGAGACTAGCGGAGCCAAACAATGAGCAGTTCTTC. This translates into CARSPRLAEPNNEQFF.